The 12 T cell receptor beta chains presented below share a single source sample, sequenced in a study of blood T cell repertoires in COVID-19. The repertoire was sequenced with immunoSEQ multiplex PCR; TCRdb's copy has only in-frame clones and lacks some. Of around 300,000 clones in the sample, around 90% were seen once. Source material: PBMCs or T cells enriched from blood (not recorded which). Receptor source: a woman aged 50 to 60 who had recovered from COVID-19.

The chain uses TRBV11-2 and TRBJ2-2, with D maybe TRBD2 (6 bases). CDR1 and CDR2 from the germline V gene are SGHAT and FQNNGV. CDR3 length: 16 amino acids. Trimming pared 6 bases from V and 7 bases from J, leaving 21 bases between. In nucleotides, the CDR3 is TGTGCCAGCAGACCAGAGGGCAGGAGGGCAGTCGGGGAGCTGTTTTTT. It encodes CASRPEGRRAVGELFF.

The chain combines TRBV18 with TRBJ2-2, with 15 bases fitting TRBD2. The V and J ends lost 3 bases and 4 bases, in that order; junction bases with no gene match: 9. The germline gives CDR1 KGHSH, CDR2 LQKENI. The CDR3 length is 19 residues. The CDR3 protein is CASSPGLAGGPRSTGELFF. The CDR3 bases are TGTGCCAGCTCACCTGGACTAGCGGGAGGGCCGCGGAGCACCGGGGAGCTGTTTTTT.

This clone was seen once. J is TRBJ2-7 and V is TRBV15; TRBD2 might be the D (5 bases). V lost 0 bases, J lost 3 bases, and 18 bases lay in between. The CDR3 covers 17 residues. CDR1 and CDR2 (germline): LNHNV, YYDKDF (reference sequence). The CDR3 sequence is CATSRETVLWESYEQYF. As DNA, the CDR3 is TGTGCCACCAGCAGAGAAACGGTCTTGTGGGAGAGCTACGAGCAGTACTTC.

The chain is built from TRBV4-1 and TRBJ2-2; possible D gene TRBD2, 6 bases. The CDR3 contains 15 residues. From germline, CDR1 is MGHRA and CDR2 YSYEKL. The V end was cut by 5 bases, the J end by 7 bases, with 17 bases between. In nucleotides, the CDR3 is TGCGCCAGCAGCTCCGGGACTTCTTTTGGCGGGGAGCTGTTTTTT. Its translation is CASSSGTSFGGELFF.

The gene calls are TRBV27 and TRBJ1-1; no definite D call. The V and J ends lost 6 bases and 1 base respectively, with 6 bases between them. The germline V gene encodes CDR1 MNHEY and CDR2 SMNVEV (reference sequence). This CDR3 is built from 12 residues. CDR3 amino acids: CASRSRNTEAFF. The CDR3 nucleotides are TGTGCCAGCAGAAGTAGGAACACTGAAGCTTTCTTT.

The V gene is TRBV29-1, the J gene TRBJ1-2; 9 positions agree with TRBD1. The CDR3 has 12 residues. Germline trimming cut 7 bases from V and 7 bases from J; bases unmatched to any gene: 7. CDR1 is SQVTM and CDR2 is ANQGSEA in the germline V gene. The CDR3 loop reads CSETGTGSGYTF. DNA of the CDR3: TGCAGCGAAACCGGGACAGGGTCTGGCTACACCTTC.

The V and J genes are TRBV28 and TRBJ2-1, with a weak D call TRBD2 (6 bases). Germline CDR1 reads MDHEN; CDR2 reads SYDVKM. V gave up 5 bases and J gave up 7 bases, with 12 bases separating them. The CDR3 sequence is 13 residues long. DNA for the CDR3: TGTGCCAGCAGTCAAACTAGCTTAAATGAGCAGTTCTTC. This sequence encodes CASSQTSLNEQFF.

This chain links TRBV15 with TRBJ2-2; the match to TRBD1 covers 9 bases. V was pared by 4 bases and J by 4 bases, with 10 bases of the junction left unmatched. The germline CDR1 and CDR2 sequences are LNHNV and YYDKDF (reference sequence). CDR3 length: 17 residues. The DNA for the CDR3 is TGTGCCACCAGCACCCCCCAGAGGACAGGGGTCACCGGGGAGCTGTTTTTT. This codes for CATSTPQRTGVTGELFF.

CDR3 sequence (DNA): TGTGCCAGCAGTGCGAGACTGCCACCGGAGCAGTTCTTC. Residues: CASSARLPPEQFF. The chain recombines TRBV28 with TRBJ2-1; no definite D call. The V end was cut by 5 bases, the J end by 10 bases, with 15 bases between. Germline V gives CDR1 MDHEN, CDR2 SYDVKM. The CDR3 covers 13 residues.

The genes are TRBV27 and TRBJ2-1, with 7 bases lining up with TRBD2. With 8 bases clipped from V and 4 bases from J, the junction kept 5 bases outside the gene matches. The CDR3 contains 13 residues. Germline CDR1 is MNHEY and CDR2 is SMNVEV (reference sequence). The CDR3 loop is CASGTTEYNEQFF. DNA for the CDR3: TGTGCCAGCGGGACTACAGAGTACAATGAGCAGTTCTTC.

This clone was seen a few times. The chain is built from TRBV7-2 and TRBJ2-7; D not certain. CDR3 size: 12 residues. The germline CDR1 and CDR2 sequences are SGHTA and FQGNSA. V shed 2 bases and J shed 7 bases, with 9 bases lying between them. DNA of the CDR3: TGTGCCAGCAGCTTAATATTCCGGGAGCAGTACTTC. Translating gives CASSLIFREQYF.

The genes are TRBV13 and TRBJ2-7, with D perhaps matching TRBD2 (5 bases). This CDR3 has 14 residues. Germline CDR1 reads PRHDT; CDR2 reads FYEKMQ (reference sequence). V lost 4 bases to trimming and J lost 1 base, with 11 bases between them. This chain's CDR3 is CASSSFSVSYEQYF. The CDR3 DNA follows: TGTGCCAGCAGCTCCTTTAGCGTATCCTACGAGCAGTACTTC.